This T cell receptor beta chain was retrieved from a study of PD-L1 blockade in urothelial cancer (dated by TCRdb to between 2016 and 2019). General notes on the study: All patients started therapy in the mid-2010s and received atezolizumab 1,200 mg intravenously every 3 weeks. About 85% of the roughly 30 patients were males with bladder-origin urothelial cancer, and 18 of 29 reported a prior smoking history. An ECOG performance status of 0 or 1 was recorded for the patients, and 0 to 3 prior chemotherapy regimens had been received by the patients. Blood samples were analyzed 3 weeks after the start of treatment (second dose) and 6 weeks after the start of treatment. A median of about 140,000 T cells and just over 80,000 unique TCRs was obtained from blood samples, and a median clonality of 0.080 was observed. The study was an exploratory multi-omic analysis of somatic, immune and clinical correlates of response to PD-L1 blockade with atezolizumab in urothelial cancer. TCR sequencing covered pretreatment tumor samples and matched, serially collected peripheral blood taken before and after atezolizumab treatment. Durable clinical benefit was defined as progression-free survival longer than 6 months, and TCR features were also tested against progression-free and overall survival. In the same patients, pretreatment tumors underwent whole exome sequencing and RNA sequencing in addition to TCR sequencing. Nine patients reached durable clinical benefit, while around 19 patients did not. Around 29 patients had pretreatment blood TCR-seq, roughly 25 had at least one posttreatment blood collection, and roughly 25 had tumor TCR-seq.

Trimmed from V: 3 bases; trimmed from J: 9 bases; junction bases lacking a gene match: 4. The CDR3 numbers 13 residues from cysteine through phenylalanine. Only the CDR3 part of the read is kept: 39 bases, read in frame from the first base. Reading the germline V gene gives CDR1 SGHTA and CDR2 FQGNSA. Synthetic TCR analog templates were spiked into each PCR to estimate absolute template abundance from read counts. Using the immunoSEQ assay, TCRbeta CDR3 regions were amplified from genomic DNA with bias-controlled V and J gene primers. Rearranged TCRbeta segments were sequenced at approximately 20X coverage. On the study's bioinformatics: Clustering was used to correct sequencing errors, and CDR3s were annotated against IMGT so that V, D and J genes could be assigned. Only productive TCRbeta rearrangements were used in downstream analyses, excluding out-of-frame or stop-codon sequences. To compute clonality, Shannon entropy was normalized by the log of the number of unique productive sequences and then subtracted from one. Fisher's exact test with Benjamini-Hochberg correction, using a cutoff of adjusted p below 0.01, was how clones that differed between time points or between blood and tumor were identified. In TCRdb, the immuneACCESS table is reduced to in-frame sequences with V and J assigned. These tables do not hold every clone; where another copy was compared, an unresolved V gene accounts for under half, and the others remain unexplained. From that table come the V and J calls and clone size; the DNA was used to work out D and trimming. Within this sample are 50,000 to 75,000 clones, with about 81% of them counted one time only. Around 1.6% of the sample is held by the ten biggest clonotypes.

About this clone itself: Which antigen it targets is not known. No clone much larger than this one lies a single base away; base qualities are absent.

General study outcomes and caveats: A pretreatment peripheral blood TCR clonality below the median was linked to improved progression-free and overall survival. Small sample size (n ≈ 29) and many exploratory analyses mean the results are intended to be hypothesis-generating. At 3 weeks after the start of treatment, tumor-associated TCR clones in peripheral blood had expanded more in patients with durable benefit (n ≈ 24, p = 0.022).

The time point tag for this specimen amounts to: pretreatment peripheral blood. The cohort comprised nearly 30 patients with locally advanced or metastatic urothelial carcinoma treated at Memorial Sloan Kettering on a trial protocol. Peripheral blood mononuclear cells were collected pretreatment and during treatment, with between 1 and 8 total time points per patient. The Qiagen DNeasy Blood extraction kit was used to purify genomic DNA from total PBMCs and tumor samples. PBMCs were collected pretreatment and during treatment and were isolated and stored as previously described. The clonotype comes from a man aged 65-85 years with urothelial cancer. Sequenced material: PBMCs, taken around atezolizumab (anti-PD-L1) treatment. The chain is assembled from TRBV7-2 and TRBJ2-1; TRBD1 matches 8 bases in the middle. The DNA reads TGTGCCAGCAGCTTTAGGACAGGGAGTGAGCAGTTCTTC. It is translated as CASSFRTGSEQFF.